Listed below are T cell receptor beta chains from one sample, sequenced in a study of T-cell memory formation after mild COVID-19. Each CDR3 protein is one row after TCRdb ran MiXCR on the 5' RACE reads. This sample has fewer than 450,000 distinct CDR3 sequences, with 20% to 25% found just once. What was sequenced was PBMCs or a T cell subset sorted from them (not recorded which). These receptors were collected from an adult woman who had mild COVID-19 (a few samples of this study predate the infection). Cell type and time point are not known. CDR3s include the opening cysteine and the closing phenylalanine or tryptophan. D genes are given only for firm matches.

J | V | D | CDR3
TRBJ2-7 | TRBV29-1 | - | CSVRPGLQNYEQYF
TRBJ2-7 | TRBV2 | - | CASSEAYEQYF
TRBJ1-5 | TRBV20-1 | - | CSAMGVNQPQHF
TRBJ2-1 | TRBV15 | - | CATSSRVWAATTYNEQFF
TRBJ2-3 | TRBV6-5 | - | CASQTGGADTQYF
TRBJ2-1 | TRBV9 | TRBD2 | CASSVGNGLAAPNEQFF
TRBJ1-4 | TRBV3-1 | - | CASSQGEKLFF
TRBJ1-6 | TRBV20-1 | - | CSARAEGSYNSPLNF
TRBJ1-5 | TRBV12-3/TRBV12-4 | - | CASSPAGNQPQHF
TRBJ2-3 | TRBV5-1 | - | CASSPMGIPTDTQYF
TRBJ2-2 | TRBV9 | - | CASSVARATGELFF
TRBJ2-7 | TRBV2 | - | CASTAVSYEQYF
TRBJ2-2 | TRBV5-1 | TRBD1 | CASSLYSTGGNTGELFF
TRBJ2-2 | TRBV2 | - | CASSDWLAKNTGELFF
TRBJ2-7 | TRBV2 | - | CASSDGGWDEQYF
TRBJ1-1 | TRBV7-9 | TRBD1 | CASSLAWQGAMNTEAFF
TRBJ2-3 | TRBV12-3/TRBV12-4 | TRBD2 | CASRTSGGTDTQYF
TRBJ2-2 | TRBV12-3/TRBV12-4 | TRBD2 | CASRSSGKAGELFF
TRBJ2-7 | TRBV11-2 | - | CASSLDFTDGTYEQYF
TRBJ1-2 | TRBV30 | TRBD1 | CAWTWTGGFYGYTF
TRBJ2-3 | TRBV20-1 | TRBD2 | CSASNRRGGDTQYF
TRBJ2-2 | TRBV5-4 | - | CASSLGQRNTGELFF
TRBJ1-6 | TRBV24-1 | - | CATSVGVDSPLHF
TRBJ2-1 | TRBV9 | - | CASSVALGEVGNEQFF
TRBJ1-6 | TRBV7-2 | - | CASSLEQLNSPLHF
TRBJ1-2 | TRBV12-3/TRBV12-4 | - | CASSYTVADGYTF
TRBJ2-1 | TRBV29-1 | TRBD2 | CSVDGGRVSSYNEQFF
TRBJ2-4 | TRBV24-1 | - | CATSEPRGAKNIQYF
TRBJ1-2 | TRBV27 | TRBD1 | CASSPLDRAYGYTF
TRBJ2-1 | TRBV18 | TRBD2 | CASSPLRPREGLKYNEQFF
TRBJ2-5 | TRBV7-9 | - | CASSSGQPRETQYF
TRBJ2-7 | TRBV9 | TRBD1 | CASSEGGSAYEQYF
TRBJ2-5 | TRBV18 | - | CASSPPITTGHRRETQYF
TRBJ2-3 | TRBV5-5 | - | CASSLYLDPTDTQYF
TRBJ2-1 | TRBV9 | - | CASSPVLGYNEQFF
TRBJ2-3 | TRBV5-6 | - | CASSLVMTRDSTDTQYF
TRBJ2-7 | TRBV12-3/TRBV12-4 | - | CASSRLSSYEQYF
TRBJ2-3 | TRBV6-2/TRBV6-3 | TRBD1 | CASSYGDSFTDTQYF
TRBJ2-3 | TRBV9 | TRBD2 | CASSETSGTDTQYF
TRBJ1-5 | TRBV5-1 | - | CASKRDIDQPQHF
TRBJ2-7 | TRBV29-1 | TRBD2 | CSVGPAGGLFEQYF
TRBJ1-3 | TRBV6-2/TRBV6-3 | - | CASSYSWLLSGNTIYF
TRBJ2-3 | TRBV7-9 | TRBD1 | CASRRTGRTDTQYF
TRBJ1-1 | TRBV20-1 | - | CSAQNDSPREAFF
TRBJ2-5 | TRBV4-3 | TRBD2 | CASSQKGTSGRSRETQYF
TRBJ2-1 | TRBV7-3 | - | CASRRAGTAYNEQFF
TRBJ2-4 | TRBV11-2 | - | CASSLYLVQTEAKNIQYF
TRBJ2-7 | TRBV12-3/TRBV12-4 | - | CASSPGQGRSWNEQYF
TRBJ2-1 | TRBV24-1 | TRBD1 | CATSDLYGTGEGNEQFF
TRBJ1-5 | TRBV6-5 | - | CASSPDHQGGNQPQHF
TRBJ1-2 | TRBV5-1 | TRBD1 | CASSSTYRGPPGYTF
TRBJ2-1 | TRBV5-1 | - | CASSLEGHSRLEQFF
TRBJ2-7 | TRBV7-9 | TRBD1 | CASSLWGQEDRSYEQYF
TRBJ2-7 | TRBV6-2/TRBV6-3 | - | CASSYLVGDPPYEQYF
TRBJ2-7 | TRBV7-9 | - | CASSEEPYEQYF
TRBJ2-2 | TRBV7-7 | - | CASSHTSGVGTGELFF
TRBJ1-2 | TRBV12-3/TRBV12-4 | - | CASNILGGVDGYTF